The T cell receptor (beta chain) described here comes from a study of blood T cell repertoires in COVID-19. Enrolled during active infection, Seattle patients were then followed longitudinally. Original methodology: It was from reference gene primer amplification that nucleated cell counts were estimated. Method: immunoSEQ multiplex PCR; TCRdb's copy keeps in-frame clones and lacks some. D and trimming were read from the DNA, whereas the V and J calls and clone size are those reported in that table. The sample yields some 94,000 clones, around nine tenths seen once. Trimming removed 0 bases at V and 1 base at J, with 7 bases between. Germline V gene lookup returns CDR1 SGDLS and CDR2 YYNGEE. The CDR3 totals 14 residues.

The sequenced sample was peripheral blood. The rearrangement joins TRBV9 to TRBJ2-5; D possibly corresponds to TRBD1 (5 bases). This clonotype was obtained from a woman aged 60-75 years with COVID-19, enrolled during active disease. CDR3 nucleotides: TGTGCCAGCAGCGTAGGCAGGGCCCAAGAGACCCAGTACTTC. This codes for CASSVGRAQETQYF. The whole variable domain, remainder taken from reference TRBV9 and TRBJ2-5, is DSGVTQTPKHLITATGQRVTLRCSPRSGDLSVYWYQQSLDQGLQFLIQYYNGEERAKGNILERFSAQQFPDLHSELNLSSLELGDSALYFCASSVGRAQETQYFGPGTRLLVL.